This TCR beta chain originates from a study of blood T cell repertoires in COVID-19. V lost 6 bases and J 0 bases, leaving 9 bases between the germline ends. CDR1 is SGHRS, CDR2 YFSETQ, per germline. The CDR3 sequence is 14 residues long. Libraries were prepared by immunoSEQ multiplex PCR; TCRdb keeps only in-frame clonotypes and omits some of them. The repertoire holds some 300,000 clones, with approximately 89% as singletons. A PCR-confirmed or clinician-diagnosed COVID-19 case had contacted exposed participants within 2 weeks of entry. The receptor comes from a woman in her forties or fifties who had been exposed to COVID-19. The sample comprised PBMCs or T cells enriched from blood (not recorded which). The rearrangement uses TRBV5-1 and TRBJ2-2; TRBD1 might be the D (6 bases). Written as DNA, the CDR3 is TGCGCCAGCAATGAGGGGGCGAACACCGGGGAGCTGTTTTTT. Its translation is CASNEGANTGELFF.